Listed below are T cell receptor beta chains from one sample, sequenced in a study of cytomegalovirus exposure and HLA in healthy donors. The assay was immunoSEQ multiplex PCR, and TCRdb's table has in-frame clones only and misses some. The table has 150,000 to 200,000 clones, more than 80% seen once; the top ten hold approximately 0.8%. Material: PBMCs. The source of these receptors is a woman younger than 30 in good health and CMV-seronegative. CDR3s include the opening cysteine and the closing phenylalanine or tryptophan. D genes are given only for firm matches. Expanded clones are given a class, and other clones once, few, many or no size at all.

TRBJ2-7,TRBV4-3,-,-,TGCGCCAGCAGCCAAGGGCCGGGAGAGCAGTACTTC,CASSQGPGEQYF
TRBJ2-1,TRBV10-1,-,-,TGCGCCAGCAGTGATGGTCGGGACTACAATGAGCAGTTCTTC,CASSDGRDYNEQFF
TRBJ2-1,TRBV14,-,TRBD2,TGTGCCAGCAGCCAAGGACTAGCCAGTGAGCAGTTCTTC,CASSQGLASEQFF
TRBJ1-1,TRBV18,once,-,TGTGCCAGCTCACCTAGCTCGAACACTGAAGCTTTCTTT,CASSPSSNTEAFF
TRBJ2-1,TRBV5-4,-,-,TGTGCCAGCAGCAAGGATCCCGGGTCGGGGGTGAGTGAGCAGTTCTTC,CASSKDPGSGVSEQFF
TRBJ2-1,TRBV5-1,-,TRBD2,TGCGCCAGCAGCTTGTTGGTAGCGGGAGCTGGGGATGAGCAGTTCTTC,CASSLLVAGAGDEQFF
TRBJ1-3,TRBV5-1,-,-,TGCGCCAGCAGCGAGGACAGTGCTTCTGGAAACACCATATATTTT,CASSEDSASGNTIYF
TRBJ2-3,TRBV6-1,-,-,TGTGCCAGCACCTCCGGGACTGAAGCAGATACGCAGTATTTT,CASTSGTEADTQYF
TRBJ1-4,TRBV5-1,-,TRBD1,TGCGCCAGCAGCTTTTGGGGGACAGGGCAGGAAAAACTGTTTTTT,CASSFWGTGQEKLFF
TRBJ2-3,TRBV29-1,few,-,TGCAGCGTTGCCGGGAGAAGCACAGATACGCAGTATTTT,CSVAGRSTDTQYF
TRBJ2-2,TRBV19,-,TRBD1,TGTGCCAGTAGTTCTCCGGGACAGGGATATACCGGGGAGCTGTTTTTT,CASSSPGQGYTGELFF
TRBJ2-5,TRBV6-6,few,TRBD2,TGTGCCAGCAGTGTTGGACTAGCGGACCAAGAGACCCAGTACTTC,CASSVGLADQETQYF
TRBJ2-5,TRBV5-5,few,TRBD2,TGTGCCAGCAGCTTACCCTCGACTAGCGGACAAGAGACCCAGTACTTC,CASSLPSTSGQETQYF
TRBJ2-3,TRBV18,-,TRBD1,TGTGCCAGCTCACCTAGGACAGGGCTGACAGATACGCAGTATTTT,CASSPRTGLTDTQYF
TRBJ2-5,TRBV7-6,-,TRBD2,TGTGCCAGCAGCCCGCTGGGGCTAGCGGGAGAAGGGGAGACCCAGTACTTC,CASSPLGLAGEGETQYF
TRBJ2-7,TRBV7-9,-,TRBD1,TGTTCCAGCAGCTTACTCACAGGGGGAAACTACGAGCAGTACTTC,CSSSLLTGGNYEQYF
TRBJ2-7,TRBV27,few,-,TGTGCCAGCAGTCCTGGCCAGCGGGAGCAGTACTTC,CASSPGQREQYF
TRBJ1-5,TRBV28,-,TRBD1,TGTGCCAGCAGTCACCGCCCCGGGACAGGACGCCTGGATCAGCCCCAGCATTTT,CASSHRPGTGRLDQPQHF
TRBJ2-7,TRBV5-4,-,TRBD2,TGTGCCAGCAGCTCGACTAGCGGGGGCTACGAGCAGTACTTC,CASSSTSGGYEQYF
TRBJ2-2,TRBV4-2,-,TRBD2,TGTGCCAGCAGCCAAGGCAAGCGGGAGATTGGCACCGGGGAGCTGTTTTTT,CASSQGKREIGTGELFF
TRBJ1-3,TRBV21-1,-,-,TGTGCCAGCAGCACCATCCGGGACAGGGGGCTTAGCGCGGTCTGCACCATATATTTT,CASSTIRDRGLSAVCTIYF
TRBJ2-1,TRBV9,few,-,TGTGCCAGCAGCGGCACAGGCTACAATGAGCAGTTCTTC,CASSGTGYNEQFF
TRBJ2-4,TRBV27,-,-,TGTGCCAGCAGTTTATCGACGGCAGGGAACATTCAGTACTTC,CASSLSTAGNIQYF
TRBJ2-7,TRBV27,once,-,TGTGCCAGCAGACCACACCGGGACATGGCCTACGAGCAGTACTTC,CASRPHRDMAYEQYF
TRBJ2-6,TRBV7-2,-,-,TGTGCCAGCAGGCGCCCGGGGGCCAACGTCCTGACTTTC,CASRRPGANVLTF
TRBJ1-5,TRBV4-3,few,-,TGCGCCAGCCCCGGGTGGCCCCAGCATTTT,CASPGWPQHF
TRBJ2-3,TRBV7-6,-,-,TGTGCCAGCAGCGCAGGGGTGGATACGCAGTATTTT,CASSAGVDTQYF
TRBJ2-7,TRBV5-1,few,TRBD2,TGCGCCAGCAGCTTGGATTCTCGGGCGGGACTAACCTCCTACGAGCAGTACTTC,CASSLDSRAGLTSYEQYF
TRBJ1-2,TRBV6-5,-,TRBD1,TGTGCCAGCAGTTACTCGGACAGGGACAGACTCTATGGCTACACCTTC,CASSYSDRDRLYGYTF
TRBJ2-2,TRBV13,-,-,TGTGCCAGCAGCTTAGTAGGGGTCGGGGAGCTGTTTTTT,CASSLVGVGELFF
TRBJ2-5,TRBV18,few,TRBD2,TGTGCCAGCTCACTCACAGCGGGAGCCGCAGAGACCCAGTACTTC,CASSLTAGAAETQYF
TRBJ2-1,TRBV30,few,TRBD1,TGTGCCTGGAGTGTAGGGGGACAGCTCTACAATGAGCAGTTCTTC,CAWSVGGQLYNEQFF
TRBJ2-1,TRBV11-3,-,TRBD1,TGTGCCAGCAGCTTAGATCGTGGGACAGGGACTTACAATGAGCAGTTCTTC,CASSLDRGTGTYNEQFF
TRBJ1-1,TRBV7-9,-,-,TGTGCCAGCAGCCCTTCCCAGGGAAACACTGAAGCTTTCTTT,CASSPSQGNTEAFF
TRBJ2-7,TRBV18,-,TRBD1,TGTGCCAGCTCACCCGCACCTGGACAGGGAGACTACGAGCAGTACTTC,CASSPAPGQGDYEQYF
TRBJ1-1,TRBV4-2,-,-,TGTGCCAGCAGGGAGGGTACTGAAGCTTTCTTT,CASREGTEAFF
TRBJ2-1,TRBV12-5,-,-,TGTGCTAGTGGTTTCTGGCGGGGGCCCGATTACAATGAGCAGTTCTTC,CASGFWRGPDYNEQFF